This record covers a single T cell receptor beta chain. The sample belongs to a study of blood T cell repertoires in COVID-19. The wider study: Donors in the United States, Italy and Spain gave samples during acute or convalescent COVID-19. Sample material is recorded as cDNA or gDNA derived from T cells, B-cell-depleted T cells, or PBMCs.

Methods used by the authors: Estimation of nucleated cell counts relied on the amplification of reference gene primers. Sequencing was performed with immunoSEQ multiplex PCR; in TCRdb, only in-frame clones are kept and a portion is missing. V, J and clone size were drawn from that table, and D and trimming were deduced from the DNA. The sample holds tens of thousands of clones, around 91% seen once. CDR3 length: 17 amino acids. The V gene lost 0 bases and the J gene lost 2 bases, with 12 bases spanning the gap. Germline CDR1 is SGHRS and CDR2 is YFSETQ. Sequencing used peripheral blood. This TCR was sampled from a human donor in a cohort sampled during active COVID-19. The chain uses TRBV5-1 and TRBJ2-6; unclear D gene. The CDR3 is CASSLVATGAGANVLTF. In DNA, the CDR3 is TGCGCCAGCAGCTTGGTGGCTACGGGTGCTGGGGCCAACGTCCTGACTTTC.